The source of this T cell receptor (beta chain) is a study of cytomegalovirus exposure and HLA in healthy donors. About the study: A later analysis reported the 100 to 150 validation repertoires used the same platform as the roughly 700 first-cohort repertoires. The study, taken as a whole, reports: Rare sequences made up most TCRs, while some public TCRs were found in many donors. A classifier reportedly called cytomegalovirus status with high sensitivity and specificity. Specificity of a few CMV-associated chains for CMV antigens was verified in vitro.

The CDR3 spans 14 residues. With 2 bases removed from V and 5 bases from J, the gap between germline ends came to 10 bases. Germline CDR1 is LNHDA and CDR2 is SQIVND (reference sequence). Method: immunoSEQ multiplex PCR; TCRdb's copy keeps in-frame clones and lacks some. The repertoire has some 180,000 clones, more than 75% of them found once; the top ten carry 6.5% to 7.5%. This clone occurred a few times. Its antigen is unidentified. The specimen sequenced was PBMCs. This receptor was obtained from a man between 25 and 39 years old in good health and CMV-seropositive. The chain recombines TRBV19 with TRBJ1-5; possibly TRBD1 for D (6 bases). CDR3 residues: CASSIWAGDQPQHF. The CDR3, as DNA: TGTGCCAGTAGTATATGGGCAGGGGATCAGCCCCAGCATTTT.